Reported below is one T cell receptor (beta chain). What it binds is unknown. These data originate in a study of human thymus T cells. Study-wide points: Thymic and blood repertoires appeared to carry a bias in their V and J gene usage. Thymic repertoires from unrelated individuals overlapped highly, related research reported.

Produced via immunoSEQ multiplex PCR; TCRdb's table is partial and in-frame only. The data hold some 120,000 clones, with around 94% observed a single time. Thymus tissue for the work was resected from patients undergoing corrective heart surgery. V was trimmed by 2 bases and J by 6 bases, leaving 6 bases between them. Germline CDR1 and CDR2: SEHNR and FQNEAQ (reference sequence). CDR3 length: 12 amino acids. The chain uses TRBV7-9 and TRBJ2-3; D not certain. Material: thymus tissue. The clonotype originates from a boy under two years old with a congenital heart defect but otherwise immunologically healthy. For the CDR3, the DNA is TGTGCCAGCAGCTTAACTCGGGATACGCAGTATTTT. Its translation is CASSLTRDTQYF.